This T cell receptor beta chain was identified in a study of cytomegalovirus exposure and HLA in healthy donors. Study-wide findings and caveats: The authors listed approximately 160 TCR beta chains as cytomegalovirus-associated. Most observed TCR sequences were rare, whereas some public TCRs were detected in many donors. Using the classifier, cytomegalovirus status was reportedly diagnosed with high specificity and sensitivity. CMV antigen specificity of a few CMV-associated chains was confirmed in vitro.

Profiling relied on immunoSEQ multiplex PCR, and the TCRdb table lists in-frame clones only, not all of them. Among 150,000 to 200,000 clones listed, almost 85% were seen once. The CDR3 loop spans 12 amino acids. From germline, CDR1 is MNHEY and CDR2 SVGAGI. Trimming took off 6 bases at V and 3 bases at J, with 9 bases between the two ends. Points on this clone: Its antigen is not known.

The chain employs TRBV6-5 and TRBJ2-7, with D possibly TRBD1 on 5 matching bases. This sequence was found in a man aged 25-40 years in good health and CMV-seropositive. The source material was PBMCs. CDR3 protein: CASSPRGYEQYF. CDR3 coding DNA: TGTGCCAGCAGCCCTAGGGGCTACGAGCAGTACTTC.